A single sample is the source of the 16 T cell receptor beta chains below, sequenced in a study of T cell clonotyping in hematopoietic cell transplantation. Only in-frame clones appear in the TCRdb table, and some are missing; sequencing was by immunoSEQ multiplex PCR. The table has under 7,000 clones, just under 90% seen once; the top ten hold around 6.4%. The input for sequencing was peripheral blood mononuclear cells, taken 100 days after allogeneic stem cell transplant. The receptors here all came from a female patient in her thirties or forties who had an allogeneic stem cell transplant from a related donor, so the T cells may come from the graft donor. Some clones in this sample may be carry-over from other donors' samples.

The chain uses TRBV29-1 and TRBJ1-2; 10 bases align to TRBD1. This CDR3 region has 15 residues. Looked up from germline, CDR1 is SQVTM and CDR2 is ANQGSEA. V lost 4 bases to trimming and J lost 1 base; unmatched junction nucleotides: 6. CDR3 coding DNA: TGCAGCGTTGGGGGACAGGGGTCCTATAACTATGGCTACACCTTC. It specifies CSVGGQGSYNYGYTF.

The chain is built from TRBV6-6 and TRBJ2-7; 7 positions match TRBD1. Germline trimming cut 5 bases from V and 0 bases from J; bases unmatched to any gene: 10. The CDR3 covers 16 residues. Germline V lookup: CDR1 MNHNY, CDR2 SVGAGI (reference sequence). The CDR3 sequence: CASSTGQQYSSYEQYF. The CDR3 DNA reads as TGTGCCAGCAGTACGGGACAGCAGTATAGCTCCTACGAGCAGTACTTC.

This clone has only one observation. The chain employs TRBV27 and TRBJ1-2; possibly TRBD1 for D (5 bases). The V end lost 6 bases, the J end lost 8 bases, and 16 bases lay between the germline ends. Germline V gene data show CDR1 as MNHEY and CDR2 as SMNVEV (reference sequence). The CDR3 is 13 amino acids. Here the CDR3 DNA reads TGTGCCAGCAGCAGACTAGGGGCTCGAGGCTACACCTTC. Translated, it gives CASSRLGARGYTF.

J is TRBJ1-2 and V is TRBV5-6; 9 positions match TRBD1. This CDR3 has 15 amino acids. CDR1 and CDR2 from the germline V gene are SGHDT and YYEEEE. V lost 1 base, J lost 3 bases, and 4 bases stayed unmatched. The CDR3 nucleotides read TGTGCCAGCAGCTTGACTCGGACAGGGGACTATGGCTACACCTTC. As protein: CASSLTRTGDYGYTF.

The chain carries TRBV15 and TRBJ2-1, with a tentative D call TRBD2 (6 bases). The CDR3 loop spans 14 amino acids. V shed 1 base and J shed 9 bases, with 13 bases lying between them. In germline, CDR1 is LNHNV, CDR2 YYDKDF (reference sequence). CDR3 bases: TGTGCCACCAGCAGAGCGGGAGTGGGTAGTGAGCAGTTCTTC. Its protein product is CATSRAGVGSEQFF. Full variable domain (outside the CDR3, taken from reference TRBV15 and TRBJ2-1): DAMVIQNPRYQVTQFGKPVTLSCSQTLNHNVMYWYQQKSSQAPKLLFHYYDKDFNNEADTPDNFQSRRPNTSFCFLDIRSPGLGDTAMYLCATSRAGVGSEQFFGPGTRLTVL.

The chain joins TRBV18 to TRBJ1-1; 7 bases are shared with TRBD1. The CDR3 length is 15 residues. V was clipped by 3 bases and J by 4 bases; unmatched bases: 8. Germline V gene data show CDR1 as KGHSH and CDR2 as LQKENI. DNA for the CDR3: TGTGCCAGCTCACCGGGACAGAGAACGGGCACTGAAGCTTTCTTT. Translated: CASSPGQRTGTEAFF.

This CDR3 is CASSAGTGRYNEQFF. CDR3 nucleotides: TGTGCCAGCAGCGCCGGGACAGGGCGCTACAATGAGCAGTTCTTC. The V and J genes are TRBV11-2 and TRBJ2-1, with 9 bases fitting TRBD1. Germline V gives CDR1 SGHAT, CDR2 FQNNGV. The CDR3 is made up of 15 amino acids. Trimming took 5 bases from V and 3 from J; bases not matched to a gene: 5.

V gene TRBV28 combines with J gene TRBJ1-2; D is unclear. From germline, CDR1 is MDHEN and CDR2 SYDVKM. Deletions cut 4 bases from V and 2 bases from J, with 11 bases between. The length of the CDR3 is 14 residues. The CDR3 here is CASSSYPENYGYTF. CDR3 in DNA: TGTGCCAGCAGTTCATACCCAGAGAACTATGGCTACACCTTC.

This clone was found a few times. J is TRBJ1-1 and V is TRBV9; 7 bases match TRBD1. This CDR3 contains 16 residues. Germline CDR1 reads SGDLS; CDR2 reads YYNGEE. V dropped 1 base and J dropped 1; count of bases not matched to a gene: 7. The CDR3 DNA reads TGTGCCAGCAGCGTACACGCCGGACAGGAGAACACTGAAGCTTTCTTT. Its translation: CASSVHAGQENTEAFF. The whole variable domain, filled in from reference TRBV9 and TRBJ1-1, reads DSGVTQTPKHLITATGQRVTLRCSPRSGDLSVYWYQQSLDQGLQFLIQYYNGEERAKGNILERFSAQQFPDLHSELNLSSLELGDSALYFCASSVHAGQENTEAFFGQGTRLTVV.

V gene TRBV19 combines with J gene TRBJ2-3, with D possibly being TRBD2 (5 bases). CDR3 length equals 13 residues. Per the germline V gene, CDR1 is LNHDA and CDR2 is SQIVND (reference sequence). The V and J ends lost 4 bases and 4 bases respectively, with 9 bases between them. CDR3 amino acids: CASSTTGADTQYF. Here the CDR3 DNA reads TGTGCCAGTAGTACCACCGGGGCAGATACGCAGTATTTT.

This chain links TRBV5-1 with TRBJ2-7; D is possibly TRBD2 (5 bases). V lost 1 base to trimming and J lost 4 bases, with 15 bases between them. CDR3 size: 15 residues. The germline V gene has CDR1 SGHRS and CDR2 YFSETQ. The CDR3, as DNA: TGCGCCAGCAGCTTGAGGTTTCGGGAAACTTACGAGCAGTACTTC. It specifies CASSLRFRETYEQYF.

CDR3 sequence: CASSIVGTDYGYTF. The CDR3 nucleotides read TGTGCCAGTAGTATAGTTGGGACGGACTATGGCTACACCTTC. The chain links TRBV19 to TRBJ1-2; TRBD1 is a possible D gene (5 bases). The V gene lost 1 base and the J gene lost 3 bases, with 9 bases spanning the gap. The CDR3 has 14 amino acids. Germline V gene sequence: CDR1 LNHDA, CDR2 SQIVND (reference sequence).

The table lists this clone with a count of one. The rearrangement joins TRBV2 to TRBJ1-4, with D tentatively TRBD1 (6 bases). This CDR3 has 13 residues. Per the germline V gene, CDR1 is SNHLY and CDR2 is FYNNEI. V was trimmed by 10 bases and J by 4 bases, leaving 13 bases between them. DNA of the CDR3: TGTGCCATTACAAGGGGGAGTAATGAAAAACTGTTTTTT. Translated: CAITRGSNEKLFF.

V is TRBV7-9 and J is TRBJ1-4; TRBD1 might be the D (5 bases). V dropped 5 bases and J dropped 5 bases, with 15 bases sitting between them. Per germline, CDR1 SEHNR and CDR2 FQNEAQ (reference sequence). The CDR3 runs to 15 residues. CDR3 coding DNA: TGTGCCAGCAGCCAAGCCGGGACGCGCAATGAAAAACTGTTTTTT. Protein: CASSQAGTRNEKLFF.

The rearrangement joins TRBV18 to TRBJ2-7; 8 bases line up with TRBD2. Germline loops: CDR1 KGHSH, CDR2 LQKENI. The trim removed 3 bases at V and 5 bases at J, leaving 12 bases unmatched. This CDR3 is built from 16 residues. CDR3 coding DNA: TGTGCCAGCTCACCCTCTTGGAGCGGGAGAGGAAACGAGCAGTACTTC. It specifies CASSPSWSGRGNEQYF.

V and J are TRBV29-1 and TRBJ2-7, with 7 bases lining up with TRBD1. The trim removed 7 bases at V and 3 bases at J, leaving 9 bases unmatched. Germline CDR1 reads SQVTM; CDR2 reads ANQGSEA. CDR3 length: 13 residues. The chain's CDR3 is CSASGGPNYEQYF. CDR3 nucleotides: TGCAGCGCATCAGGGGGACCGAACTACGAGCAGTACTTC.